A single sample is the source of the 23 T cell receptor beta chains below, sequenced in a study of cytomegalovirus exposure and HLA in healthy donors. PCR amplification relied on 60 Vbeta primers (plus 13 Jbeta primers). TCRdb keeps only in-frame clones here, not all; method: immunoSEQ multiplex PCR. The sample includes more than 55,000 clones, 80% of them seen just once. Material: PBMCs. The receptors derive from a woman aged 40 to 50 in good health and CMV-seronegative.

This clone occurred once. The chain links TRBV7-6 to TRBJ2-1; 7 nucleotides align to TRBD1. Per the germline V gene, CDR1 is SGHVS and CDR2 is FNYEAQ. The V segment lost 1 base and the J segment 2 bases; nucleotides outside the gene matches: 20. This CDR3 region has 21 residues. The CDR3 sequence is CASSLGYRDSRSVTTYNEQFF. The CDR3 DNA reads as TGTGCCAGCAGCTTAGGGTACCGGGACAGTCGATCGGTCACGACCTACAATGAGCAGTTCTTC.

The V and J genes are TRBV27 and TRBJ1-5, with unresolved D. Germline V gene data show CDR1 as MNHEY and CDR2 as SMNVEV (reference sequence). The CDR3 runs 13 residues. V lost 3 bases and J lost 6, with 9 bases in between. The CDR3 loop is CASSFQVGQPQHF. CDR3 nucleotides: TGTGCCAGCAGTTTTCAGGTGGGTCAGCCCCAGCATTTT.

The chain uses TRBV7-9 and TRBJ2-1; D is perhaps TRBD2 (5 bases). Trimming pared 0 bases from V and 2 bases from J, leaving 8 bases between. Germline loops: CDR1 SEHNR, CDR2 FQNEAQ (reference sequence). The CDR3 covers 15 residues. The CDR3 DNA reads TGTGCCAGCAGCTTAGCGGACGGGACCTACAATGAGCAGTTCTTC. The encoded protein is CASSLADGTYNEQFF.

This sequence joins TRBV6-1 and TRBJ1-2, with 10 positions matching TRBD1. V was clipped by 7 bases and J by 4 bases; unmatched bases: 6. CDR1 and CDR2 (germline): MNHNS, SASEGT. The CDR3 is 14 residues long. CDR3: CASKWTGGGYGYTF. In nucleotides, the CDR3 is TGTGCCAGCAAATGGACAGGGGGGGGCTATGGCTACACCTTC.

The V call is TRBV19, the J call TRBJ2-7; the match to TRBD2 covers 14 bases. This CDR3 has 17 residues. After removal of 10 bases from V and 5 bases from J, the junction contained 16 bases not matched to a gene. The germline V gene has CDR1 LNHDA and CDR2 SQIVND (reference sequence). Here the CDR3 DNA reads TGTGCCACTTCAAGGGGGACTAGCGGGAGCAACGGGGACGAGCAGTACTTC. The encoded protein is CATSRGTSGSNGDEQYF.

This chain connects TRBV9 to TRBJ2-1; D is possibly TRBD1 (5 bases). The CDR3 spans 13 residues. Trimming shortened V by 0 bases and J by 10 bases, and 11 bases separated the two germline ends. Germline values: CDR1 SGDLS, CDR2 YYNGEE. The CDR3 protein is CASSVAGAGEQFF. The DNA of the CDR3 is TGTGCCAGCAGCGTAGCTGGGGCTGGAGAGCAGTTCTTC.

The rearrangement links TRBV30 to TRBJ2-1, with 7 bases fitting TRBD2. The V gene's germline CDR1 is GTSNPN and CDR2 SVGIG (reference sequence). The CDR3 consists of 16 residues. V lost 0 bases to trimming and J lost 4 bases; unmatched junction nucleotides: 9. CDR3 loop: CAWSVPPSGFYNEQFF. In DNA, the CDR3 is TGTGCCTGGAGTGTACCCCCTAGCGGCTTTTACAATGAGCAGTTCTTC. Drawing the rest from reference TRBV30 and TRBJ2-1, the complete variable domain is SQTIHQWPATLVQPVGSPLSLECTVEGTSNPNLYWYRQAAGRGLQLLFYSVGIGQISSEVPQNLSASRPQDRQFILSSKKLLLSDSGFYLCAWSVPPSGFYNEQFFGPGTRLTVL.

This clone was recorded once. V gene TRBV19 combines with J gene TRBJ2-3, with D perhaps TRBD2 (6 bases). The length of the CDR3 is 15 residues. Germline assignment: CDR1 LNHDA and CDR2 SQIVND (reference sequence). V was trimmed by 6 bases and J by 2 bases, leaving 15 bases between them. The CDR3, as DNA: TGTGCCAGTAGCCGTATGGAGGGCCCCACAGATACGCAGTATTTT. It translates to CASSRMEGPTDTQYF.

The V gene is TRBV5-1, the J gene TRBJ2-7; 10 bases fit TRBD2. The V and J ends lost 1 base and 1 base, in that order; junction bases with no gene match: 2. The V gene's germline CDR1 is SGHRS and CDR2 YFSETQ. The CDR3 length is 15 residues. The CDR3 sequence is CASSLTSGASYEQYF. The CDR3 DNA sequence: TGCGCCAGCAGCTTGACTAGCGGGGCTTCCTACGAGCAGTACTTC. Combining the CDR3 with reference TRBV5-1 and TRBJ2-7 gives the whole variable domain KAGVTQTPRYLIKTRGQQVTLSCSPISGHRSVSWYQQTPGQGLQFLFEYFSETQRNKGNFPGRFSGRQFSNSRSEMNVSTLELGDSALYLCASSLTSGASYEQYFGPGTRLTVT.

DNA of the CDR3: TGCGCCAGCAGCTTGGGACAGGGGGCCTTTAACTATGGCTACACCTTC. It is translated as CASSLGQGAFNYGYTF. This chain connects TRBV5-1 to TRBJ1-2, with TRBD1 matching 10 bases. The germline V gene has CDR1 SGHRS and CDR2 YFSETQ. This CDR3 contains 16 residues. With 0 bases clipped from V and 1 base from J, the junction kept 3 bases outside the gene matches.

This chain uses TRBV27 with TRBJ2-3, with TRBD1 as a possible D gene (6 bases). The germline V and J ends were trimmed by 2 bases and 2 bases, with 20 bases remaining between them. The CDR3 totals 18 residues. The germline V gene encodes CDR1 MNHEY and CDR2 SMNVEV (reference sequence). CDR3 in amino acids: CASSLVGARVAATDTQYF. DNA of the CDR3: TGTGCCAGCAGTTTAGTGGGGGCGAGAGTAGCCGCCACAGATACGCAGTATTTT.

The chain employs TRBV10-3 and TRBJ2-1, with 7 bases matching TRBD1. Per germline, CDR1 ENHRY and CDR2 SYGVKD. The CDR3 runs to 14 residues. J was trimmed by 8 bases and V by 10 bases; bases with no gene match: 14. Here the CDR3 DNA reads TGTGCCAGCTCGGCCAGGGGGATTGATGATGAGCAGTTCTTC. Translating it yields CASSARGIDDEQFF.

CDR3 protein: CASSPEGTSVSYEQYF. The CDR3 coding sequence is TGCGCCAGCAGCCCCGAGGGGACTAGCGTCTCCTACGAGCAGTACTTC. This chain joins TRBV5-1 and TRBJ2-7; 10 positions match TRBD2. Losses at the gene ends were 4 bases for V and 0 bases for J; bases not matched to a gene: 7. This CDR3 region has 16 residues. Per germline, CDR1 SGHRS and CDR2 YFSETQ.

On this clone itself: A junction end diverges from the germline sequence, so it may reflect a read error. The chain couples TRBV27 to TRBJ2-3, with 10 bases matching TRBD2. CDR1 is MNHEY and CDR2 is SMNVEV in the germline V gene (reference sequence). This CDR3 region has 13 residues. This chain's CDR3 is CASGLAVSIRRDF. As DNA, the CDR3 is TGTGCCAGCGGACTAGCGGTATCTATACGTCGGGATTTT.

This clone was observed a few times. This rearrangement joins TRBV4-2 to TRBJ1-5; no firm D call. Looked up from germline, CDR1 is LGHNA and CDR2 is YNFKEQ. There are 15 residues in the CDR3. Trimming removed 6 bases from V and 0 bases from J, with 12 bases in between. DNA of the CDR3: TGTGCCAGCAGGCCCGATGAACTTAGCAATCAGCCCCAGCATTTT. It translates to CASRPDELSNQPQHF.

The genes are TRBV5-4 and TRBJ2-3; TRBD2 is a possible D gene (6 bases). Trimming cost V 6 bases and J 5 bases, with 19 bases left between them. There are 15 residues in the CDR3. Germline CDR1 reads SGHNT; CDR2 reads YYREEE (reference sequence). The CDR3 nucleotides read TGTGCCAGCACCCACGCGCGGGGCGTGGGAGATACGCAGTATTTT. It specifies CASTHARGVGDTQYF. The variable domain in full, completed from reference TRBV5-4 and TRBJ2-3, reads ETGVTQSPTHLIKTRGQQVTLRCSSQSGHNTVSWYQQALGQGPQFIFQYYREEENGRGNFPPRFSGLQFPNYSSELNVNALELDDSALYLCASTHARGVGDTQYFGPGTRLTVL.

J is TRBJ2-5 and V is TRBV9, with D possibly being TRBD1 (6 bases). Germline V gene sequence: CDR1 SGDLS, CDR2 YYNGEE. Trimming took off 3 bases at V and 4 bases at J, with 16 bases between the two ends. The CDR3 spans 15 residues. This chain's CDR3 is CASSATGDLVETQYF. Here the CDR3 DNA reads TGTGCCAGCAGCGCGACAGGTGACCTCGTAGAGACCCAGTACTTC.

The chain employs TRBV28 and TRBJ2-7; TRBD2 matches at 8 bases. Trimming at V came to 2 bases and at J to 1 base, leaving 7 bases not matched to a gene. The CDR3 sequence is 16 residues long. Germline-derived CDR1 and CDR2 are MDHEN and SYDVKM. CDR3 amino acids: CASSLQGTSGSYEQYF. CDR3 in DNA: TGTGCCAGCAGTTTACAGGGAACTAGCGGTTCCTACGAGCAGTACTTC.

V usage is TRBV5-8 and J usage is TRBJ2-6, with 9 bases matching TRBD1. Germline V CDR1 and CDR2: SGHTS, YDEGEE. The CDR3 has 14 amino acids. V lost 9 bases to trimming and J lost 5 bases; unmatched junction nucleotides: 6. The CDR3 loop reads CAKSTGGRANVLTF. The CDR3 nucleotides are TGTGCCAAATCAACAGGGGGCCGGGCCAACGTCCTGACTTTC.

CDR3 DNA sequence: TGCGCCAGCAGCCAAGAGATTTTAGGGGCGAGACAGCCCCAGCATTTT. Translating gives CASSQEILGARQPQHF. The rearrangement joins TRBV4-1 to TRBJ1-5, with D possibly being TRBD1 (5 bases). The CDR3 runs 16 residues. The V gene lost 0 bases and the J gene lost 7 bases, with 16 bases spanning the gap. Germline CDR1 MGHRA, CDR2 YSYEKL.

CDR3: CASGLASYNEQFF. For the CDR3, the DNA is TGTGCCAGCGGACTAGCAAGCTACAATGAGCAGTTCTTC. This chain links TRBV7-2 with TRBJ2-1; 8 nucleotides line up with TRBD2. The CDR3 consists of 13 residues. Germline V lookup: CDR1 SGHTA, CDR2 FQGNSA. The ends lost 8 bases at V and 3 bases at J; junction bases unmatched: 3.

The gene calls are TRBV21-1 and TRBJ1-1. TRBV21-1 is tagged as a pseudogene. This CDR3 spans 18 amino acids. In nucleotides, the CDR3 is TGTGCCAGCACGCCGTCCTATATCGGGGCGGGGCTGAACACTGAAGCTTTCTTT. This translates into CASTPSYIGAGLNTEAFF.

The sample holds one count of this clone. The chain employs TRBV5-1 and TRBJ2-5; TRBD1 matches 11 bases. The germline V gene has CDR1 SGHRS and CDR2 YFSETQ. The CDR3 is made up of 15 amino acids. Unmatched junction bases numbered 7, after V lost 4 bases and J lost 5 bases. CDR3 sequence (DNA): TGCGCCAGCAGCCTGGGACAGGGGGTCGCTGAGACCCAGTACTTC. This gives the protein CASSLGQGVAETQYF. Combining the CDR3 with reference TRBV5-1 and TRBJ2-5 gives the whole variable domain KAGVTQTPRYLIKTRGQQVTLSCSPISGHRSVSWYQQTPGQGLQFLFEYFSETQRNKGNFPGRFSGRQFSNSRSEMNVSTLELGDSALYLCASSLGQGVAETQYFGPGTRLLVL.